Described below is a single T cell receptor beta chain sequence and its context. At least ten counts were recorded for this clonotype. This receptor's antigen is unknown. No much larger clone is present one base from it, and per-base qualities are unavailable. Libraries were made using multiplex PCR. Data came from an Illumina HiSeq 4000. iRepertoire HTBI primers and Arm-PCR amplification of CDR3 regions were used to construct TCR beta libraries. Before sequencing, the PCR products underwent gel purification. The authors processed their data as follows. Across samples, 60 to 75 TRBV and 15 or so TRBJ segments were identified and used for gene usage analysis of CDR3 amino acid clonotypes. COPE and FqMerger were used to merge the filtered high-quality paired reads into contigs. BLAST was used to align contigs to IMGT TRBV, TRBD and TRBJ reference genes, with CDR3 defined following IMGT. Any clonotype with a frequency above 0.1% was counted as a highly expanded clone. Shannon entropy served as the measure of repertoire diversity, while the Gini coefficient captured V-J evenness. Clonotypes shared by more than one individual were considered public. The public reads were quality trimmed at Q25 with fastp and then assembled into clones with MiXCR by TCRdb, keeping productive beta chains. Identical CDR3 protein sequences are pooled into one entry, listed with their most common genes and DNA. TCRdb assigned the V and J calls; the authors' analysis was not used. For this sample the table gives about 520,000 distinct CDR3 sequences, of which about 12% were detected only once. About 8.9% of the sample rests with the top ten.

This record belongs to a study of regulatory T cells in long-lasting Graves disease (dated by TCRdb to the early 2020s). At the level of the whole study: Newly diagnosed Graves' disease patients had taken antithyroid drugs for less than 3 months. Persistent Graves' disease patients were compared with newly diagnosed Graves' disease patients by peripheral blood TCR sequencing and RNA sequencing. The study was registered as a clinical trial and conducted in China. A total of around 35 samples underwent TCR sequencing, from roughly 13 patients with persistent Graves' disease and around 20 patients with newly diagnosed Graves' disease. The study at large found these results: A larger number of public clonotypes was shared among persistent patients (approximately 2,500) than among newly diagnosed patients (roughly 980). Only the TCR beta chain was sequenced and analyzed. Persistent disease showed preferential use of TRBV28, TRBJ1-2 and TRBJ2-5, whereas newly diagnosed disease favored TRBV20-1 and TRBJ2-1. The study examined only peripheral blood because the primary lesion, thyroid tissue, could not be accessed. Compared with newly diagnosed patients, patients with persistent Graves' disease had lower TCR Shannon entropy and fewer highly expanded clones, which suggests clonal expansion. As a limitation, the authors acknowledged that the small sample size may reduce accuracy.

Spanning cysteine to phenylalanine, the CDR3 consists of 13 amino acids. The sequence is cut down to CDR3 DNA, 39 bases in frame from base 1. Relative to germline, V is 6 bases shorter and J is 2 bases shorter, with 10 bases between their ends. Reading the germline V gene gives CDR1 SGHTA and CDR2 FQGTGA. The sample's time point label, in plain terms: newly diagnosed GD, antithyroid drugs for less than 3 months. For both TCR sequencing and RNA sequencing, RNA was extracted from PBMCs using TRIzol. The diagnosis of Graves' disease was made according to American Thyroid Association guidelines. Patients for the study were recruited at an endocrinology department in Xi'an, China. From each patient, about 9.7 milliliters of peripheral blood was collected into an EDTA anticoagulant tube. Ficoll Paque Plus density gradient separation was used to isolate PBMCs, and no further T cell sorting was done. An Agilent 2100 Bioanalyzer and agarose gel were used to check RNA quality, while a NanoDrop 2000 measured RNA concentration.

The same data also contributed to another study, on T cells in Graves' hyperthyroidism and ophthalmopathy. As noted in the second study: Graves' hyperthyroidism was defined as stable when no progression to ophthalmopathy occurred over 18 months of follow-up. The hyperthyroidism patients were between 18 and 65 years old and newly diagnosed, with a disease duration of less than 2 months. Exclusion was applied to patients with uncontrolled infections, other autoimmune diseases, pregnancy or lactation. Diagnoses were based on clinical symptoms, serum thyroxine and TRAb, thyroid ultrasound and orbital computed tomography. The first round of RT-PCR for the TCR CDR3 was performed with the HTBI primer set and the Qiagen OneStep RT-PCR kit. Most expanded thyroid clonotypes (frequency above 0.001) were also found in blood, which suggests that blood repertoires may mirror thyroid immune responses. A 13 V-J signature model separated ophthalmopathy from stable hyperthyroidism, with approximately 87% sensitivity and 81% to 83% specificity in cross-validation and 80%/75% in testing. In validation, the model predicted progression to ophthalmopathy with 60% to 71% sensitivity and approximately 78% specificity, a median of around 6.6 months before onset. TCR V-J signatures able to tell the groups apart were searched for in a discovery cohort of more than 90 patients, of whom 40 to 45 had Graves' ophthalmopathy and roughly 58 had stable Graves' hyperthyroidism. Whether ophthalmopathy could be predicted prospectively was tested in an independent validation cohort made up of 18 to 20 hyperthyroidism patients plus 17 patients who later progressed to ophthalmopathy. The roughly 91 discovery patients were randomly split 7:3 into training and test sets. In addition, the study compared T-cell repertoires in thyroid tissue and in blood from over 5 Graves' hyperthyroidism patients. After sampling, hyperthyroidism patients received methimazole starting at 30 mg daily, and ophthalmopathy patients received high-dose intravenous methylprednisolone. The libraries were constructed in a second round of multiplex PCR and then size-selected and purified. Sequencing of the libraries was done on an Illumina HiSeq2000 using paired-end 100 bp reads. SOAPnuke was used to process the raw data, removing reads that contained adapters or uncalled bases, had a mean Phred below 15, or lacked an exact match to the constant primer or identifier. High-quality paired reads were merged with COPE v1.2.5, and unique nucleotide sequences were defined as clonotypes. MiTCR v1.1 was used to align clonotypes to the IMGT TRBV, TRBD and TRBJ reference segments. Only V-J combinations with frequency above 0.0001, covering approximately 99% of repertoires, were analysed. A TCS score was defined as the ratio between F50 (clonal expansion) and ExV (chaos), using BLOSUM62-based TCRdist between CDR3 peptides within each V-J. Welch's t-statistics and random forest reduced around 550 V-J features to under 15, which were used in a naive Bayes classifier (R e1071). No statistical method was used to set the sample size in advance, and investigators knew the group allocation. The paper describes TCR Vbeta CDR3 sequencing of some 130 peripheral blood samples, made up of 40 to 45 ophthalmopathy patients, approximately 73 hyperthyroidism patients and about 17 progressor patients.

The chain links TRBV7-3 with TRBJ1-1; a weak D assignment points to TRBD1 (5 bases agree). This sequence was found in a woman in her 30s with Graves disease. Donor details come from another sample of the same person, matched by shared clones. This material consisted of peripheral blood mononuclear cells (PBMCs), taken at new diagnosis, from a patient treated with antithyroid drugs. The nucleotides are TGTGCCAGCAGTCACGACAGCAACACTGAAGCTTTCTTT. Its protein reads: CASSHDSNTEAFF.